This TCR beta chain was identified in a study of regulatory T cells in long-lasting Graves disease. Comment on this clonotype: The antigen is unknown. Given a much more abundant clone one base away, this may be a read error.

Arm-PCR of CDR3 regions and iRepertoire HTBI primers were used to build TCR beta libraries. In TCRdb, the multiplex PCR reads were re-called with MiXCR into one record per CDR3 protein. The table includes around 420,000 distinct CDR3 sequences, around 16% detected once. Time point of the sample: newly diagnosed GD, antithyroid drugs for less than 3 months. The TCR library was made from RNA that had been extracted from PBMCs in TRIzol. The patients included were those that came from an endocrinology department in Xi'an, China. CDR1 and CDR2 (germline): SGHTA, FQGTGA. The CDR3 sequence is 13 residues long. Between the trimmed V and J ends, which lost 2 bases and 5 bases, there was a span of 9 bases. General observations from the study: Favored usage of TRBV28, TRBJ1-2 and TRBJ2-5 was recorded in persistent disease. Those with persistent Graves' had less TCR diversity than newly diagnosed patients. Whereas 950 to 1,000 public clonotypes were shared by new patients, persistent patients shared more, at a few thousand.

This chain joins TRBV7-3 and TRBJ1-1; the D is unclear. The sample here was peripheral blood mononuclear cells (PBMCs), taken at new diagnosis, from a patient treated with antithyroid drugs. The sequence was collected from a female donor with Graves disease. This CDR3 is CASSLRPETEAFF. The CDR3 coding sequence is TGTGCCAGCAGCTTACGACCGGAAACTGAAGCTTTCTTT.